Listed below are T cell receptor beta chains from one sample, sequenced in a study of human T cells and chemical hapten exposure. A single record per CDR3 protein comes from TCRdb applying MiXCR to the RACE reads. The sample includes about 70,000 distinct CDR3 sequences, around 6.3% seen only once; the top ten take 3.4%. Material for sequencing was whole blood. All receptors come from a female donor in good health. Some clones in this sample may be carry-over from other donors' samples. The CDR3 runs from the conserved cysteine through the conserved F or W. Each record gives: D gene, clone size, J gene, V gene, CDR3 protein, CDR3 DNA. A D gene is named only where the DNA matches it firmly. Clone size is given for some rows only: seen once, a few or many times, or a class if the clone is expanded.

D gene: -; clone size: many; J gene: TRBJ2-4; V gene: TRBV5-1; CDR3 protein: CASSLQGTNIQYF; CDR3 DNA: TGCGCCAGCAGCTTGCAAGGGACCAACATTCAGTACTTC
D gene: -; clone size: -; J gene: TRBJ1-2; V gene: TRBV20-1; CDR3 protein: CSASENYGYTF; CDR3 DNA: TGCAGTGCTAGCGAAAACTATGGCTACACCTTC
D gene: -; clone size: many; J gene: TRBJ2-3; V gene: TRBV29-1; CDR3 protein: CSDADAHTQYF; CDR3 DNA: TGCAGCGACGCCGACGCGCATACGCAGTATTTT
D gene: -; clone size: few; J gene: TRBJ2-1; V gene: TRBV14; CDR3 protein: CASTTDYVTTYNEQFF; CDR3 DNA: TGTGCCAGCACCACCGATTATGTGACTACCTACAATGAGCAGTTCTTC
D gene: -; clone size: few; J gene: TRBJ1-1; V gene: TRBV28; CDR3 protein: CASSLWLNTEAFF; CDR3 DNA: TGTGCCAGCAGTTTGTGGCTGAACACTGAAGCTTTCTTT
D gene: -; clone size: few; J gene: TRBJ2-7; V gene: TRBV2; CDR3 protein: CASSGGLRYEQYF; CDR3 DNA: TGTGCCAGCAGTGGGGGACTCCGGTACGAGCAGTACTTC
D gene: TRBD2; clone size: few; J gene: TRBJ2-3; V gene: TRBV29-1; CDR3 protein: CSVVIGWRLNSGRAPDTQYF; CDR3 DNA: TGCAGCGTTGTAATTGGCTGGCGGCTGAATAGCGGGAGAGCCCCAGATACGCAGTATTTT
D gene: -; clone size: -; J gene: TRBJ1-1; V gene: TRBV10-3; CDR3 protein: CAISDMGGAMNTEAFF; CDR3 DNA: TGTGCCATCAGTGATATGGGGGGGGCTATGAACACTGAAGCTTTCTTT
D gene: TRBD1; clone size: -; J gene: TRBJ2-7; V gene: TRBV14; CDR3 protein: CASSQPGTGAGEQYF; CDR3 DNA: TGTGCCAGCAGCCAACCCGGGACAGGAGCCGGTGAGCAGTACTTC
D gene: TRBD2; clone size: many; J gene: TRBJ2-2; V gene: TRBV6-4; CDR3 protein: CASSAGTSTGELFF; CDR3 DNA: TGTGCCAGCAGTGCCGGGACTAGCACCGGGGAGCTGTTTTTT
D gene: TRBD1; clone size: few; J gene: TRBJ1-5; V gene: TRBV2; CDR3 protein: CASSVGDRTHNQPQHF; CDR3 DNA: TGTGCCAGCAGTGTAGGGGACAGGACGCACAATCAGCCCCAGCATTTT
D gene: TRBD1; clone size: many; J gene: TRBJ2-1; V gene: TRBV25-1; CDR3 protein: CASSEYKGAEYNEQFF; CDR3 DNA: TGTGCCAGCAGTGAATATAAGGGGGCAGAGTACAATGAGCAGTTCTTC
D gene: -; clone size: many; J gene: TRBJ2-7; V gene: TRBV2; CDR3 protein: CASTILSSYEQYF; CDR3 DNA: TGTGCCAGCACAATCCTGAGCTCCTACGAGCAGTACTTC
D gene: -; clone size: many; J gene: TRBJ2-5; V gene: TRBV28; CDR3 protein: CASSPLHGEGFGTQYF; CDR3 DNA: TGTGCCAGCAGTCCACTGCACGGGGAAGGGTTTGGGACCCAGTACTTC
D gene: TRBD1; clone size: many; J gene: TRBJ1-5; V gene: TRBV24-1; CDR3 protein: CATSDSRGRWDQPQHF; CDR3 DNA: TGTGCCACCAGTGATTCCAGGGGGCGTTGGGATCAGCCCCAGCATTTT
D gene: -; clone size: many; J gene: TRBJ2-7; V gene: TRBV28; CDR3 protein: CASSPHSSSYEQYF; CDR3 DNA: TGTGCCAGCTCCCCCCACAGCAGCTCCTACGAGCAGTACTTC
D gene: -; clone size: few; J gene: TRBJ2-1; V gene: TRBV7-8; CDR3 protein: CASSLYRVSNNEQFF; CDR3 DNA: TGTGCCAGCAGCTTATACAGGGTGTCAAACAATGAGCAGTTCTTC
D gene: -; clone size: -; J gene: TRBJ2-1; V gene: TRBV9; CDR3 protein: CASSVGSANYNEQFF; CDR3 DNA: TGTGCCAGCAGCGTAGGGAGCGCAAATTACAATGAGCAGTTCTTC
D gene: TRBD1; clone size: few; J gene: TRBJ2-7; V gene: TRBV6-1; CDR3 protein: CASTGTGGSEQYF; CDR3 DNA: TGTGCCAGCACCGGGACAGGGGGAAGCGAGCAGTACTTC
D gene: -; clone size: many; J gene: TRBJ1-4; V gene: TRBV20-1; CDR3 protein: CSAREPLHEKLFF; CDR3 DNA: TGCAGTGCTAGAGAACCCTTGCATGAAAAACTGTTTTTT
D gene: -; clone size: -; J gene: TRBJ1-4; V gene: TRBV6-1; CDR3 protein: CASSEVPVAEKLFF; CDR3 DNA: TGTGCCAGCAGTGAAGTTCCGGTTGCAGAAAAACTGTTTTTT
D gene: -; clone size: many; J gene: TRBJ2-7; V gene: TRBV20-1; CDR3 protein: CSARQAYEQYF; CDR3 DNA: TGCAGTGCTAGGCAGGCCTACGAGCAGTACTTC
D gene: -; clone size: many; J gene: TRBJ2-7; V gene: TRBV2; CDR3 protein: CASSTGMVNRDEQYF; CDR3 DNA: TGTGCCAGCAGTACGGGAATGGTGAATCGCGACGAGCAGTACTTC
D gene: TRBD1; clone size: -; J gene: TRBJ1-1; V gene: TRBV20-1; CDR3 protein: CSARTGEDTEAFF; CDR3 DNA: TGCAGTGCAAGGACAGGGGAAGACACTGAAGCTTTCTTT
D gene: -; clone size: few; J gene: TRBJ2-6; V gene: TRBV7-9; CDR3 protein: CASSLSDSPSGANVLTF; CDR3 DNA: TGTGCCAGCAGCTTGTCAGACAGTCCATCTGGGGCCAACGTCCTGACTTTC
D gene: TRBD2; clone size: many; J gene: TRBJ2-1; V gene: TRBV20-1; CDR3 protein: CSALASGRAGEQFF; CDR3 DNA: TGCAGTGCTCTCGCTAGCGGGAGGGCCGGTGAGCAGTTCTTC
D gene: TRBD2; clone size: many; J gene: TRBJ2-2; V gene: TRBV29-1; CDR3 protein: CSAVAGGVAGELFF; CDR3 DNA: TGCAGCGCTGTAGCGGGAGGGGTAGCCGGGGAGCTGTTTTTT
D gene: -; clone size: many; J gene: TRBJ1-2; V gene: TRBV28; CDR3 protein: CASSFRGEGYTF; CDR3 DNA: TGTGCCAGCAGTTTTAGGGGGGAAGGCTACACCTTC
D gene: -; clone size: -; J gene: TRBJ1-1; V gene: TRBV12-3/TRBV12-4; CDR3 protein: CASSFGGQTEAFF; CDR3 DNA: TGTGCCAGCAGTTTTGGGGGGCAGACTGAAGCTTTCTTT
D gene: TRBD2; clone size: -; J gene: TRBJ2-7; V gene: TRBV4-1; CDR3 protein: CASSQPTSGRHEQYF; CDR3 DNA: TGCGCCAGCAGCCAGCCCACTAGCGGGAGACACGAGCAGTACTTC
D gene: TRBD1; clone size: -; J gene: TRBJ1-3; V gene: TRBV12-3/TRBV12-4; CDR3 protein: CASSRTGSGNTIYF; CDR3 DNA: TGTGCCAGCAGTAGGACAGGCTCTGGAAACACCATATATTTT
D gene: -; clone size: few; J gene: TRBJ1-6; V gene: TRBV12-3/TRBV12-4; CDR3 protein: CASSFDLLSPLHF; CDR3 DNA: TGTGCCAGCAGTTTTGATCTTCTCTCACCCCTCCACTTT
D gene: -; clone size: -; J gene: TRBJ2-6; V gene: TRBV12-3/TRBV12-4; CDR3 protein: CASTPRSGANVLTF; CDR3 DNA: TGTGCCAGCACCCCCCGCTCTGGGGCCAACGTCCTGACTTTC
D gene: TRBD2; clone size: many; J gene: TRBJ2-7; V gene: TRBV28; CDR3 protein: CASSWEGNYEQYF; CDR3 DNA: TGTGCCAGCAGCTGGGAGGGGAACTACGAGCAGTACTTC
D gene: -; clone size: few; J gene: TRBJ2-7; V gene: TRBV12-3/TRBV12-4; CDR3 protein: CASSGGGRGRVSYEQYF; CDR3 DNA: TGTGCCAGCAGTGGTGGGGGGCGGGGCAGGGTGTCCTACGAGCAGTACTTC
D gene: -; clone size: many; J gene: TRBJ2-7; V gene: TRBV27; CDR3 protein: CASSLDMRQISYEQYF; CDR3 DNA: TGTGCCAGCAGTTTAGATATGAGACAGATCTCCTACGAGCAGTACTTC
D gene: -; clone size: many; J gene: TRBJ2-1; V gene: TRBV29-1; CDR3 protein: CSVVWALGFREQFF; CDR3 DNA: TGCAGCGTTGTTTGGGCACTAGGATTCAGGGAGCAGTTCTTC
D gene: -; clone size: many; J gene: TRBJ1-1; V gene: TRBV20-1; CDR3 protein: CSARGSGSWGEAFF; CDR3 DNA: TGCAGTGCTAGAGGGTCTGGCAGTTGGGGTGAAGCTTTCTTT
D gene: TRBD2; clone size: -; J gene: TRBJ2-6; V gene: TRBV4-3; CDR3 protein: CASSLSTSGTSGANVLTF; CDR3 DNA: TGCGCCAGCAGCCTGTCCACTAGCGGGACCTCTGGGGCCAACGTCCTGACTTTC
D gene: TRBD1; clone size: many; J gene: TRBJ2-5; V gene: TRBV24-1; CDR3 protein: CAASQTGVETQYF; CDR3 DNA: TGTGCCGCCTCGCAGACAGGGGTGGAGACCCAGTACTTC
D gene: -; clone size: many; J gene: TRBJ1-2; V gene: TRBV5-6; CDR3 protein: CASSLAGDGYTF; CDR3 DNA: TGTGCCAGCAGCTTGGCAGGGGATGGCTACACCTTC
D gene: TRBD2; clone size: -; J gene: TRBJ2-3; V gene: TRBV19; CDR3 protein: CASMQTSGSDTQYF; CDR3 DNA: TGTGCCAGTATGCAGACTAGCGGCTCAGATACGCAGTATTTT
D gene: -; clone size: many; J gene: TRBJ2-1; V gene: TRBV6-2/TRBV6-3; CDR3 protein: CASSNRAGNEQFF; CDR3 DNA: TGTGCCAGCAGTAACAGGGCGGGCAATGAGCAGTTCTTC
D gene: -; clone size: few; J gene: TRBJ2-5; V gene: TRBV20-1; CDR3 protein: CSARGSGQETQYF; CDR3 DNA: TGCAGTGCTCGGGGCTCTGGCCAAGAGACCCAGTACTTC
D gene: TRBD1; clone size: few; J gene: TRBJ1-1; V gene: TRBV2; CDR3 protein: CASSHGQVIYLMNTEAFF; CDR3 DNA: TGTGCCAGCAGCCACGGACAGGTTATTTATTTGATGAACACTGAAGCTTTCTTT
D gene: TRBD1; clone size: -; J gene: TRBJ2-7; V gene: TRBV3-1; CDR3 protein: CASSQGTGLNEQYF; CDR3 DNA: TGTGCCAGCAGCCAAGGGACAGGGCTGAACGAGCAGTACTTC
D gene: TRBD2; clone size: many; J gene: TRBJ2-1; V gene: TRBV29-1; CDR3 protein: CSVPTSGRARGYNEQFF; CDR3 DNA: TGCAGCGTCCCTACTAGCGGGAGGGCCCGCGGGTACAATGAGCAGTTCTTC
D gene: TRBD2; clone size: few; J gene: TRBJ2-1; V gene: TRBV29-1; CDR3 protein: CSVGSGSSYNEQFF; CDR3 DNA: TGCAGCGTTGGGAGCGGGAGCTCCTACAATGAGCAGTTCTTC